This paragraph reports one T cell receptor (beta chain). Its target antigen remains unknown. No base quality values were provided; no much bigger clone lies one nucleotide off. The sample is drawn from a study of T cell changes during pregnancy in multiple sclerosis (dated by TCRdb to the late 2010s). Notes on the research overall: In women with multiple sclerosis, the researchers looked at how the T cell repertoire shifted as pregnancy progressed.

From cysteine to phenylalanine, the CDR3 is 15 amino acids long. Just CDR3 DNA is preserved here, 45 bases in frame from base 1. CDR1 and CDR2, looked up from the germline V gene, are SGHTA and FQGTGA. The V and J ends are trimmed by 0 bases and 0 bases, leaving 6 bases between them. Library method: the immunoSEQ multiplex PCR assay. Held by TCRdb, this immuneACCESS table contains in-frame sequences only and omits some clones. Under half of the omission traces to an unresolved V gene where checked; the cause of the rest is unknown. The table for this sample lists over 2,000 clones; around 80% of them were counted only once. Together, the top ten hold around 40% of the sample.

Here the chain combines TRBV7-3 and TRBJ2-4; the D gene is perhaps TRBD2, from 6 matching bases. This receptor was identified in a female patient with multiple sclerosis, enrolled in a pregnancy study. Some clones in this sample may be carry-over from other donors' samples. The sequencing sample was made of CD4+ T cells from PBMCs (not recorded whether the cells were cultured). The DNA reads TGTGCCAGCAGCTTAACGGGGGGAGCCAAAAACATTCAGTACTTC. Protein translation: CASSLTGGAKNIQYF.